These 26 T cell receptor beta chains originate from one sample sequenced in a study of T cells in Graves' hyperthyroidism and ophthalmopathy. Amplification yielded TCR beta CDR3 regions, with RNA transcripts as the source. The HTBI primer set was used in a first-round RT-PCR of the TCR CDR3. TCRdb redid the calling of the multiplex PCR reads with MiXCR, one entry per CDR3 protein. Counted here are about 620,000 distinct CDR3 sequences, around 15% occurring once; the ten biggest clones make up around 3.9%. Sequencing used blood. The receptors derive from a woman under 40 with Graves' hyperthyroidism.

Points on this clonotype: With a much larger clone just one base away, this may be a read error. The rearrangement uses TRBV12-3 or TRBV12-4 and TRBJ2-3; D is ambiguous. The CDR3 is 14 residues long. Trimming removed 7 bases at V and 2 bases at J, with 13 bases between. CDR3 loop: CASTPPLNTDTQYF. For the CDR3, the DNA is TGTGCCAGCACCCCCCCCTTAAACACAGATACGCAGTATTTT.

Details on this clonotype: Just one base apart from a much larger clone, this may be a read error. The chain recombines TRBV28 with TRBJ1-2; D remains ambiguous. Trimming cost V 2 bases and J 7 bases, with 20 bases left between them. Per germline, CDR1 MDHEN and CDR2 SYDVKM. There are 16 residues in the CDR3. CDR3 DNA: TGTGCCAGCAGTTTACATCCTCGGGAACAGTATAGTGGCTACACCTTC. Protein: CASSLHPREQYSGYTF.

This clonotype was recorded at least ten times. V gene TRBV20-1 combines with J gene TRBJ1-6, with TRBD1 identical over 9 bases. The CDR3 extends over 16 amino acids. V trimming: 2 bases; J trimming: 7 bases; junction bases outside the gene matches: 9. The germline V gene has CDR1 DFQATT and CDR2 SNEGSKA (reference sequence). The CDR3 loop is CSARTGTGRRNSPLHF. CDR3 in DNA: TGCAGTGCTAGAACCGGGACAGGGCGAAGGAATTCACCCCTCCACTTT.

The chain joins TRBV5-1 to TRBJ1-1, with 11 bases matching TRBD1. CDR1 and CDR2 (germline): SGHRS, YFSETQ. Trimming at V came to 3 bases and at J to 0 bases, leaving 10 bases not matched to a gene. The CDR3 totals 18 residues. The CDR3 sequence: CASSSTGTGGTLNTEAFF. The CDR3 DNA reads TGCGCCAGCAGCTCAACCGGGACAGGGGGAACGTTGAACACTGAAGCTTTCTTT.

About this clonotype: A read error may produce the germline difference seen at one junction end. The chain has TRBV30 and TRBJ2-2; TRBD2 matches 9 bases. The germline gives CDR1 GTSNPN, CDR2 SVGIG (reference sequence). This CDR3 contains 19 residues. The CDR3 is CARSVPRTSEVANTGELFF. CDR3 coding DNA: TGTGCCCGGAGTGTACCACGGACTAGCGAGGTTGCGAACACCGGGGAGCTGTTTTTT.

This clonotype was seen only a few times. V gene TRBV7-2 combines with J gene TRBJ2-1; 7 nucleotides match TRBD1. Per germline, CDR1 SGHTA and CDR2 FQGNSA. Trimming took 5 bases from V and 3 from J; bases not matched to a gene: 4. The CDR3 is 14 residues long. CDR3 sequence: CASSPGQNYNEQFF. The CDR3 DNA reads TGTGCCAGCAGCCCGGGACAGAACTACAATGAGCAGTTCTTC.

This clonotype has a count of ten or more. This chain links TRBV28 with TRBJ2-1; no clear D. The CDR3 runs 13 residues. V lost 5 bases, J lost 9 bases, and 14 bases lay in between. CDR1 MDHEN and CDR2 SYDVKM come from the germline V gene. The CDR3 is CASSRVGFGEQFF. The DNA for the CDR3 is TGTGCCAGCAGTCGGGTGGGATTCGGTGAGCAGTTCTTC.

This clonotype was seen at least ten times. CDR3 coding DNA: TGCGCCAGCAGCCCTTGGATGGGGGGCGACACTGAAGCTTTCTTT. It codes for CASSPWMGGDTEAFF. This chain links TRBV5-1 with TRBJ1-1; a possible D gene is TRBD1 (6 bases). The CDR3 sequence is 15 residues long. V lost 4 bases and J 3 bases, leaving 16 bases between the germline ends. The germline V gene encodes CDR1 SGHRS and CDR2 YFSETQ.

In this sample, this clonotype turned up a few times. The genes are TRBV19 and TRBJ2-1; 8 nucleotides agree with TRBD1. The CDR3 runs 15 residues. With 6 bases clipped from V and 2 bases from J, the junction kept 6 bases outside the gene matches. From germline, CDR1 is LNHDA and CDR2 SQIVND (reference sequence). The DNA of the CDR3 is TGTGCCAGTAGACCGGGGACAGGTGCCTACAATGAGCAGTTCTTC. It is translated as CASRPGTGAYNEQFF.

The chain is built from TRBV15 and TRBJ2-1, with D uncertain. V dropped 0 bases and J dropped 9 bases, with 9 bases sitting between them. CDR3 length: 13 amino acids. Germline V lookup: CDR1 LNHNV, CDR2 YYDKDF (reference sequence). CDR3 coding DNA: TGTGCCACCAGCAGAGATCGAGTACTTGAGCAGTTCTTC. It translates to CATSRDRVLEQFF. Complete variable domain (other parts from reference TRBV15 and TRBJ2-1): DAMVIQNPRYQVTQFGKPVTLSCSQTLNHNVMYWYQQKSSQAPKLLFHYYDKDFNNEADTPDNFQSRRPNTSFCFLDIRSPGLGDTAMYLCATSRDRVLEQFFGPGTRLTVL.

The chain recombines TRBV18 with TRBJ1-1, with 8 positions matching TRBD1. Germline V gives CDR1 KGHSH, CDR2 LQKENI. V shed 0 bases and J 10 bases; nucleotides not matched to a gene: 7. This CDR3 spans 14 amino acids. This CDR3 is CASSPPEDRERAFF. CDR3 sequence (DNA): TGTGCCAGCTCACCACCCGAGGACAGGGAGCGAGCTTTCTTT.

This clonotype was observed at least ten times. The CDR3, as DNA: TGTGCCAGCAGCCCAAGCAGGGGGCCCACGCAGTATTTT. This translates into CASSPSRGPTQYF. This chain uses TRBV12-3 or TRBV12-4 with TRBJ2-3; 8 bases fit TRBD1. The CDR3 has 13 residues. V trimming: 6 bases; J trimming: 9 bases; junction bases outside the gene matches: 8.

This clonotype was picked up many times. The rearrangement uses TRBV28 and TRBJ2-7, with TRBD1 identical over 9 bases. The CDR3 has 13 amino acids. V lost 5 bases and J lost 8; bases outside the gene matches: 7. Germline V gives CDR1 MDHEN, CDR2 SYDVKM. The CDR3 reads CASSPRDRAKQYF. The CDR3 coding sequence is TGTGCCAGCAGTCCACGGGACAGGGCCAAGCAGTACTTC. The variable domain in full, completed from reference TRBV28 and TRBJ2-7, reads DVKVTQSSRYLVKRTGEKVFLECVQDMDHENMFWYRQDPGLGLRLIYFSYDVKMKEKGDIPEGYSVSREKKERFSLILESASTNQTSMYLCASSPRDRAKQYFGPGTRLTVT.

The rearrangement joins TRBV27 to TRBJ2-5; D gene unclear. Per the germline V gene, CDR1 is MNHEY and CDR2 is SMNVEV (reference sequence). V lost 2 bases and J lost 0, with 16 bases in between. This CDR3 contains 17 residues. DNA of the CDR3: TGTGCCAGCAGTTTACATTTGAGATTTAGTAACCAAGAGACCCAGTACTTC. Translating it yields CASSLHLRFSNQETQYF.

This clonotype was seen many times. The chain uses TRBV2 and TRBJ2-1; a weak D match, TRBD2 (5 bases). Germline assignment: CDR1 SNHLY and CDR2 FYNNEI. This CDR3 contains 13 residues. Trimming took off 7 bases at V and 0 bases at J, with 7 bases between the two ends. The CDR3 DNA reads TGTGCCAGCACCGGGGACTCCTACAATGAGCAGTTCTTC. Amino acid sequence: CASTGDSYNEQFF.

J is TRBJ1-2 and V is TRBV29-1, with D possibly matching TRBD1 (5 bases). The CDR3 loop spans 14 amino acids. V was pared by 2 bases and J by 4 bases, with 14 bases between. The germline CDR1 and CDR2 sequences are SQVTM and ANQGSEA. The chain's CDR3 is CSVEIRGEGYGYTF. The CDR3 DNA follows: TGCAGCGTTGAAATCAGAGGGGAGGGCTATGGCTACACCTTC.

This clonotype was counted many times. The DNA for the CDR3 is TGTGCCAGCAGCCACCAGTGGAAGGGCGGGGAGCTGTTTTTT. This sequence encodes CASSHQWKGGELFF. This chain joins TRBV7-9 and TRBJ2-2; D gene ambiguous. This CDR3 contains 14 residues. V was clipped by 5 bases and J by 7 bases, with 14 bases between them. Germline V gene data show CDR1 as SEHNR and CDR2 as FQNEAQ (reference sequence).

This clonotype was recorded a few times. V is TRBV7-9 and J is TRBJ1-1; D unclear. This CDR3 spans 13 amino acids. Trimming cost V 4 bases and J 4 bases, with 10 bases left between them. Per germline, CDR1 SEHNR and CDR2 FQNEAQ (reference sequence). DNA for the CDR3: TGTGCCAGCAGCTCGGTGGGGATCACTGAAGCTTTCTTT. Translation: CASSSVGITEAFF.

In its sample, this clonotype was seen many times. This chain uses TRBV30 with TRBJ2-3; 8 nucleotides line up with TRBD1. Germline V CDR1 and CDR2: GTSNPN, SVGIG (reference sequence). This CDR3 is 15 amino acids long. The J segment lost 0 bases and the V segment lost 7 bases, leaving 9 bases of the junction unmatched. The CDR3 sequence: CAFLQGDKSTDTQYF. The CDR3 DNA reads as TGTGCCTTCCTACAGGGGGACAAAAGCACAGATACGCAGTATTTT. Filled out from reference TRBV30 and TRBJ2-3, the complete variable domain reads SQTIHQWPATLVQPVGSPLSLECTVEGTSNPNLYWYRQAAGRGLQLLFYSVGIGQISSEVPQNLSASRPQDRQFILSSKKLLLSDSGFYLCAFLQGDKSTDTQYFGPGTRLTVL.

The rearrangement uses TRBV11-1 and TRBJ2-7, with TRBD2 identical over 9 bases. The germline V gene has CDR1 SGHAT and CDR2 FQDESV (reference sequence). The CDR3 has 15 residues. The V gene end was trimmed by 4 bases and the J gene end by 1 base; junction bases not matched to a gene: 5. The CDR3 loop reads CASSSASGTSYEQYF. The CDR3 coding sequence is TGTGCCAGCAGCTCAGCTAGCGGGACTTCCTACGAGCAGTACTTC.

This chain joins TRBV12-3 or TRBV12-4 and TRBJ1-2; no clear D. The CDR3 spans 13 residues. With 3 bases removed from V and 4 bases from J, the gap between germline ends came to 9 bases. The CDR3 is CASSLALSYGYTF. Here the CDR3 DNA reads TGTGCCAGCAGTTTGGCCCTAAGCTATGGCTACACCTTC.

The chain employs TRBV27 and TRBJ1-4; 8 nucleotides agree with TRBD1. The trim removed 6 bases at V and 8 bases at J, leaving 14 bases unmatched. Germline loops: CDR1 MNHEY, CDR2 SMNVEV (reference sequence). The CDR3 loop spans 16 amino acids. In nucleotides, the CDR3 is TGTGCCAGCAGCCACACCGCAGGGGGCGCAAACGAAAAACTGTTTTTT. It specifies CASSHTAGGANEKLFF.

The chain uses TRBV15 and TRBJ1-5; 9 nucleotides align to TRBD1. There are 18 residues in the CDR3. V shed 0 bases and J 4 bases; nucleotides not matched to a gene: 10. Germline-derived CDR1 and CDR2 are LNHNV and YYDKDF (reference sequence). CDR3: CATSREQGADPRNQPQHF. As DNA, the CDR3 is TGTGCCACCAGCAGAGAACAGGGGGCAGACCCGCGGAATCAGCCCCAGCATTTT.

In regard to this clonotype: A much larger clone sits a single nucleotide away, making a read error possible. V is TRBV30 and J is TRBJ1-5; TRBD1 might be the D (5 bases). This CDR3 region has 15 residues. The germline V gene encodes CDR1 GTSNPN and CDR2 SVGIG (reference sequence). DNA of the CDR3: TGTGCCTGGAGTCCCGGACAATTTAGCTATCAGCCCCAGCATTTT. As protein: CAWSPGQFSYQPQHF. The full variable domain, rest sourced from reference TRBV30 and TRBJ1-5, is SQTIHQWPATLVQPVGSPLSLECTVEGTSNPNLYWYRQAAGRGLQLLFYSVGIGQISSEVPQNLSASRPQDRQFILSSKKLLLSDSGFYLCAWSPGQFSYQPQHFGDGTRLSIL.

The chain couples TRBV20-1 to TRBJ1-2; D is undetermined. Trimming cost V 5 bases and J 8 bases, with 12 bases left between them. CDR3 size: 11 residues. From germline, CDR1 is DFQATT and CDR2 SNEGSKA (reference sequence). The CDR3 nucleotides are TGCAGTGCTCGGGAAATCTGGGGCTACACCTTC. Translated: CSAREIWGYTF.

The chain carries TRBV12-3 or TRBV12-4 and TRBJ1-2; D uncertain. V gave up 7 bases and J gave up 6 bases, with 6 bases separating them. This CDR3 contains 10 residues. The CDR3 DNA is TGTGCCAGCAATGGGGATGGCTACACCTTC. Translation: CASNGDGYTF.